This T cell receptor beta chain stems from a study of shared T cell receptors in the human thymus. The V gene lost 0 bases and the J gene lost 7 bases, with 14 bases spanning the gap. The V gene's germline CDR1 is SGHKS and CDR2 YYEKEE (reference sequence). This CDR3 region has 15 residues. Libraries were prepared by immunoSEQ multiplex PCR; TCRdb keeps only in-frame clonotypes and omits some of them. The table includes some 760,000 clones, 70% to 90% detected once. This same sample was also part of a study on human thymus T cells. Per that paper: The thymus was resected at corrective cardiac surgery. Use of V and J genes seemed skewed within the thymic and blood repertoires. Related research reported highly overlapping thymic repertoires among unrelated individuals.

This TCR was recovered from a girl less than two years old with a congenital heart defect. The sample was thymocytes. The rearrangement links TRBV5-5 to TRBJ2-1; a weak D match, TRBD2 (6 bases). CDR3 sequence reads: CASSLVFYRGNEQFF. Here the CDR3 DNA reads TGTGCCAGCAGCTTGGTCTTTTATCGGGGGAATGAGCAGTTCTTC.